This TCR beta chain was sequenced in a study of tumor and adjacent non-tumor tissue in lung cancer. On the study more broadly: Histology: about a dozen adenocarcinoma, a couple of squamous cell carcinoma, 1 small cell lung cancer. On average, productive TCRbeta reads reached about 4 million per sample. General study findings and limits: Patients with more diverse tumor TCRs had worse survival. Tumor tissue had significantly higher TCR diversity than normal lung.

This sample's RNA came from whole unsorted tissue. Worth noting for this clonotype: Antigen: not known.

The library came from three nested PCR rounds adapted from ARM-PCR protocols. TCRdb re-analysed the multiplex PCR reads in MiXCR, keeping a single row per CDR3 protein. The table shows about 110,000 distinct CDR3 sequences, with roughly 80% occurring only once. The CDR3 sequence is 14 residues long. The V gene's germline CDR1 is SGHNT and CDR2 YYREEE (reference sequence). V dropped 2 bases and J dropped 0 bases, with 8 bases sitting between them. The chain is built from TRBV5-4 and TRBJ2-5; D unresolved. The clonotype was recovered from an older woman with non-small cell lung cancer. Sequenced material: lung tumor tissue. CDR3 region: CASSFTVYQETQYF. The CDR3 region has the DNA TGTGCCAGCAGCTTTACGGTGTACCAAGAGACCCAGTACTTC.